Following are 11 T cell receptor beta chains from one sample sequenced in a study of blood T cell repertoires in COVID-19. Measured with immunoSEQ multiplex PCR; TCRdb has only the in-frame clones, and not every one. The table lists 150,000 to 200,000 clones, about 85% of them singletons. Material: peripheral blood. The receptor source for this set is a woman aged 55-70 years with acute or convalescent COVID-19.

This clone has a handful of counts. The V call is TRBV5-4, the J call TRBJ2-1; 9 bases map to TRBD2. CDR3 size: 16 residues. The germline gives CDR1 SGHNT, CDR2 YYREEE (reference sequence). With V trimmed by 2 bases and J by 4 bases, 7 bases remained unmatched. DNA of the CDR3: TGTGCCAGCAGCTTATTCCCGGGACTAGCTTACAATGAGCAGTTCTTC. This gives the protein CASSLFPGLAYNEQFF.

This clone was detected only a few times. The chain couples TRBV12-5 to TRBJ2-3, with D possibly being TRBD2 (6 bases). The CDR3 covers 17 residues. The V gene lost 0 bases and the J gene lost 3 bases, with 16 bases spanning the gap. CDR1 LGHNT and CDR2 FRNRAP come from the germline V gene. In nucleotides, the CDR3 is TGTGCTAGTGGTTTGGTACTAGCTAGGGGCCGGACAGATACGCAGTATTTT. This codes for CASGLVLARGRTDTQYF.

CDR3 in amino acids: CASGGTGTGGSPLHF. Here the CDR3 DNA reads TGTGCCAGTGGAGGTACCGGGACAGGGGGTTCACCCCTCCACTTT. The V gene is TRBV19, the J gene TRBJ1-6; 11 bases align to TRBD1. Trimming took 8 bases from V and 9 from J; bases not matched to a gene: 9. Germline lookup yields CDR1 LNHDA and CDR2 SQIVND (reference sequence). The CDR3 has 15 amino acids.

This clone was counted a single time. The gene calls are TRBV18 and TRBJ1-2; 7 bases align to TRBD1. There are 15 residues in the CDR3. Trimming removed 3 bases from V and 0 bases from J; junction bases left unmatched: 4. Germline CDR1 KGHSH, CDR2 LQKENI. The CDR3 sequence is CASSPGQPTNYGYTF. Here the CDR3 DNA reads TGTGCCAGCTCACCGGGACAGCCTACTAACTATGGCTACACCTTC.

The chain couples TRBV25-1 to TRBJ2-5; 11 bases map to TRBD1. The germline gives CDR1 MGHDK, CDR2 SYGVNS. The CDR3 is 15 amino acids. V gave up 10 bases and J gave up 5 bases; unmatched junction bases: 12. DNA of the CDR3: TGTGCCACCATGGACAGGGGGCAGGGGAAGGAGACCCAGTACTTC. Translation: CATMDRGQGKETQYF.

The rearrangement links TRBV6-5 to TRBJ2-7; TRBD1 agrees at 7 bases. This CDR3 comprises 14 residues. Germline values: CDR1 MNHEY, CDR2 SVGAGI. The J segment lost 6 bases and the V segment lost 6 bases, leaving 11 bases of the junction unmatched. DNA of the CDR3: TGTGCCAGCAGCCCAGGGACAGCCTGGAGCGAGCAGTACGTC. Protein: CASSPGTAWSEQYV.

The chain joins TRBV29-1 to TRBJ1-1; D ambiguous. The CDR3 contains 13 residues. Germline V CDR1 and CDR2: SQVTM, ANQGSEA. Between the trimmed V and J ends, which lost 7 bases and 4 bases, there was a span of 16 bases. The CDR3 loop reads CSGRTPRATEAFF. The CDR3 DNA reads TGCAGCGGCCGGACTCCGAGGGCCACTGAAGCTTTCTTT.

For this clone: At one boundary the junction diverges from the germline segment, which might be a read error. The V call is TRBV7-2, the J call TRBJ2-5, with D possibly matching TRBD2 (6 bases). This CDR3 region has 15 residues. Germline assignment: CDR1 SGHTA and CDR2 FQGNSA. In nucleotides, the CDR3 is TGTGCCAGCAGCCTAGCCGGGAGACGGCAAGAGACCCAGTACTTC. Translated: CASSLAGRRQETQYF.

The CDR3 loop is CASSLRGGRLDTQYF. The CDR3, as DNA: TGTGCCAGCAGCCTGAGGGGAGGAAGATTGGATACGCAGTATTTT. The chain employs TRBV7-9 and TRBJ2-3; the D gene is possibly TRBD2 (6 bases). The CDR3 is 15 residues long. The V end was cut by 5 bases, the J end by 6 bases, with 18 bases between. CDR1 and CDR2 from the germline V gene are SEHNR and FQNEAQ (reference sequence).

This clone was detected a few times. The chain joins TRBV7-2 to TRBJ2-2; 11 bases fit TRBD2. The germline V gene encodes CDR1 SGHTA and CDR2 FQGNSA. The CDR3 spans 16 residues. V lost 1 base, J lost 5 bases, and 3 bases stayed unmatched. Here the CDR3 reads CASSLELAGETGELFF. DNA for the CDR3: TGTGCCAGCAGCTTAGAACTAGCGGGAGAGACCGGGGAGCTGTTTTTT. Looking up the rest from reference TRBV7-2 and TRBJ2-2 gives the full variable domain: GAGVSQSPSNKVTEKGKDVELRCDPISGHTALYWYRQSLGQGLEFLIYFQGNSAPDKSGLPSDRFSAERTGGSVSTLTIQRTQQEDSAVYLCASSLELAGETGELFFGEGSRLTVL.

This chain links TRBV5-4 with TRBJ2-5, with 11 bases aligning to TRBD2. The CDR3 consists of 14 residues. CDR1 and CDR2 from the germline V gene are SGHNT and YYREEE (reference sequence). V was pared by 4 bases and J by 5 bases, with 4 bases of the junction left unmatched. The CDR3 nucleotides are TGTGCCAGCAGCATCCCTAGCGGGAGGGAGACCCAGTACTTC. It yields the protein CASSIPSGRETQYF. The variable domain in full, with the rest retrieved from reference TRBV5-4 and TRBJ2-5, is ETGVTQSPTHLIKTRGQQVTLRCSSQSGHNTVSWYQQALGQGPQFIFQYYREEENGRGNFPPRFSGLQFPNYSSELNVNALELDDSALYLCASSIPSGRETQYFGPGTRLLVL.